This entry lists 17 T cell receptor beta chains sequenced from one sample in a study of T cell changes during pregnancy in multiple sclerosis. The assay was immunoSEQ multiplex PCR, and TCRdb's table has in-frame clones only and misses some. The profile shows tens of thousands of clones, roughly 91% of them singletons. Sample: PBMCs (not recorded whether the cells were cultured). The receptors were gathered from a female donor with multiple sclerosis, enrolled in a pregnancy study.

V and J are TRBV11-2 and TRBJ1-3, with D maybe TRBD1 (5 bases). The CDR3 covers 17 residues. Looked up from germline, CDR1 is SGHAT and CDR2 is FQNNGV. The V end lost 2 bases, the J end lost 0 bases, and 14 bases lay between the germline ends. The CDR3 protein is CASSLNTGQSSGNTIYF. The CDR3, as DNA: TGTGCCAGCAGCTTAAACACAGGCCAGAGCTCTGGAAACACCATATATTTT.

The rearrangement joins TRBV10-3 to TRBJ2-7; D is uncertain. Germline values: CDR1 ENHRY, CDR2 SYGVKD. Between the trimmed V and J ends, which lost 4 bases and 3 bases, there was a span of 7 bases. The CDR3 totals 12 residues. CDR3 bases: TGTGCCATCAGTGCGGTGGACTACGAGCAGTACTTC. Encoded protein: CAISAVDYEQYF.

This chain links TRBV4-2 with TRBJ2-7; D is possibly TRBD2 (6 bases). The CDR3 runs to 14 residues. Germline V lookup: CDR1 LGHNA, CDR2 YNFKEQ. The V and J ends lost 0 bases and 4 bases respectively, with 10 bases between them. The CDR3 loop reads CASSQDREAYEQYF. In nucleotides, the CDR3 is TGTGCCAGCAGCCAAGATAGGGAGGCTTACGAGCAGTACTTC.

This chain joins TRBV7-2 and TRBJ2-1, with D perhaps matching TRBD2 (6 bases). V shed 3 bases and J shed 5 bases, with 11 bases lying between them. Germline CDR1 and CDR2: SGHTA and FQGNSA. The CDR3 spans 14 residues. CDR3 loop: CASSFGGKDNEQFF. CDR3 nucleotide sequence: TGTGCCAGCAGCTTCGGAGGGAAAGACAATGAGCAGTTCTTC.

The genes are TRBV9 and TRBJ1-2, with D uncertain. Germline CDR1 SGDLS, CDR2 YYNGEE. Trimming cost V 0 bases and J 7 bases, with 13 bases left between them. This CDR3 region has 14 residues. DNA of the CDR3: TGTGCCAGCAGCGTAGCGGGAGTTTCAGGTGGCTACACCTTC. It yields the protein CASSVAGVSGGYTF.

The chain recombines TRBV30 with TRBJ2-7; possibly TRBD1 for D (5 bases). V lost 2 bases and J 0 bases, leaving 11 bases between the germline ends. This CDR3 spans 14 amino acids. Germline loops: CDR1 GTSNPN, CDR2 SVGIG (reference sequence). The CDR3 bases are TGTGCCTGGAGTCCACAAGGGGACTCCTACGAGCAGTACTTC. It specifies CAWSPQGDSYEQYF.

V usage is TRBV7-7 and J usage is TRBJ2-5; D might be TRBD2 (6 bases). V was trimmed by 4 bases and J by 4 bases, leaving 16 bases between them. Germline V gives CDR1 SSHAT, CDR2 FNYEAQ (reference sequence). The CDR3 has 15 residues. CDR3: CASSSAGSTGETQYF. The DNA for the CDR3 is TGTGCCAGCAGCTCCGCCGGGAGTACAGGAGAGACCCAGTACTTC.

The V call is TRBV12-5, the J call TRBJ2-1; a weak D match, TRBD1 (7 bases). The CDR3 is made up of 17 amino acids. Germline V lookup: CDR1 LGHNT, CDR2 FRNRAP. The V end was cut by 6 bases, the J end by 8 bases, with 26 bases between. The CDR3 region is CASGPSGGPFVFYEQFF. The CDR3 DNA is TGTGCTAGTGGCCCTTCAGGGGGGCCTTTTGTGTTCTATGAGCAGTTCTTC.

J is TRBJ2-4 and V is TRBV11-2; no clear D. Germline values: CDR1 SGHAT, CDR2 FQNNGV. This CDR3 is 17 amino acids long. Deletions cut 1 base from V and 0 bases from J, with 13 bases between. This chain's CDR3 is CASSLVGGRLAKNIQYF. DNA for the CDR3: TGTGCCAGCAGCTTAGTCGGCGGCAGACTAGCCAAAAACATTCAGTACTTC.

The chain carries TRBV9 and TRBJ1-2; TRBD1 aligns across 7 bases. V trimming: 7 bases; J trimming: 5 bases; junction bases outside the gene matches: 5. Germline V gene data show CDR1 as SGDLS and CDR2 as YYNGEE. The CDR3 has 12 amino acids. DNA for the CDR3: TGTGCCAGCTCCGGGACAGCTTATGGCTACACCTTC. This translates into CASSGTAYGYTF.

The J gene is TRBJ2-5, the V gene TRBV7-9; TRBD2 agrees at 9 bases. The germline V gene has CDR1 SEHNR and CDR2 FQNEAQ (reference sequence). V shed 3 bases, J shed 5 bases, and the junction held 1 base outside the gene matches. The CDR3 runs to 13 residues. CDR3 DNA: TGTGCCAGCAGCTTTACTAGCGGGGAGACCCAGTACTTC. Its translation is CASSFTSGETQYF. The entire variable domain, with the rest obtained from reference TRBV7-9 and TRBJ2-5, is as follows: DTGVSQNPRHKITKRGQNVTFRCDPISEHNRLYWYRQTLGQGPEFLTYFQNEAQLEKSRLLSDRFSAERPKGSFSTLEIQRTEQGDSAMYLCASSFTSGETQYFGPGTRLLVL.

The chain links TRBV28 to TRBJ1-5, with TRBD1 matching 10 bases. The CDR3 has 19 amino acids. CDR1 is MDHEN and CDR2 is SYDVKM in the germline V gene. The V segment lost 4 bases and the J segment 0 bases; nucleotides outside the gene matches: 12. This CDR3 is CASSSAPGQGIDSNQPQHF. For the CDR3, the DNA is TGTGCCAGCAGTTCCGCTCCGGGACAGGGGATTGATAGCAATCAGCCCCAGCATTTT.

CDR3 residues: CASSLHRDYEQYF. The DNA for the CDR3 is TGTGCCAGCAGCTTACACCGGGACTACGAGCAGTACTTC. The chain links TRBV11-1 to TRBJ2-7; the D gene is possibly TRBD2 (5 bases). This CDR3 contains 13 residues. From germline, CDR1 is SGHAT and CDR2 FQDESV (reference sequence). The V and J ends lost 2 bases and 3 bases respectively, with 8 bases between them.

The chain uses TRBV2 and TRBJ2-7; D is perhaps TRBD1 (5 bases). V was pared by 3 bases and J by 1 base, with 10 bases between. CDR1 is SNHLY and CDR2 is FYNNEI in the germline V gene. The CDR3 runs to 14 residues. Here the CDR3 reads CASSELRVSYEQYF. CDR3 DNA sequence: TGTGCCAGCAGTGAGCTCAGGGTTTCCTACGAGCAGTACTTC.

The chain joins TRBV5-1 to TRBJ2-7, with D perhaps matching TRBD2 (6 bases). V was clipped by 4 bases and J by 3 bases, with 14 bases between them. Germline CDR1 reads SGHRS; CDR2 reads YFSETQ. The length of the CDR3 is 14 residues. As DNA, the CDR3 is TGCGCCAGCAGCGAGTCCGGGAGAGTCTACGAGCAGTACTTC. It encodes CASSESGRVYEQYF.

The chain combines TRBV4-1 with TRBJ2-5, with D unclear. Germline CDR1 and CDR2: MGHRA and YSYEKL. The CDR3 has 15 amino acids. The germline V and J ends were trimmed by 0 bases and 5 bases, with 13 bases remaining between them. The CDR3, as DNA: TGCGCCAGCAGCCAAGATCTTTCCGGGCGGGAGACCCAGTACTTC. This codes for CASSQDLSGRETQYF.

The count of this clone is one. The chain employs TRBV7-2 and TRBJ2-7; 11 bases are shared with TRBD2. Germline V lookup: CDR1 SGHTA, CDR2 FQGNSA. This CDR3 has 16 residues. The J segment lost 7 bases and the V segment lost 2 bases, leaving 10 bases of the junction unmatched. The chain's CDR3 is CASSLMGSGRVGEQYF. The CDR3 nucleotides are TGTGCCAGCAGCTTAATGGGTAGCGGGAGGGTGGGGGAGCAGTACTTC.